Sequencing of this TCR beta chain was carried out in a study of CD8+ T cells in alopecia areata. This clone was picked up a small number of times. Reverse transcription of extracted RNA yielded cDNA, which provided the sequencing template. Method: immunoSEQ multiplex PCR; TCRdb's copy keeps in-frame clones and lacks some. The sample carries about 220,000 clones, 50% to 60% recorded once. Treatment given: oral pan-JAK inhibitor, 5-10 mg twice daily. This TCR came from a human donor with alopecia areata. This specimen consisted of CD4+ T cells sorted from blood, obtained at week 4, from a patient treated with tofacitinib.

CDR3 in DNA: TGTGCCTGGAGCCCATCCAGGGGAGGGAATCAGCCCCAGCATTTT. It yields the protein CAWSPSRGGNQPQHF. V gene TRBV30 combines with J gene TRBJ1-5; TRBD1 is a possible D gene (6 bases). The germline V gene has CDR1 GTSNPN and CDR2 SVGIG (reference sequence). The V end was cut by 3 bases, the J end by 4 bases, with 16 bases between. The CDR3 loop spans 15 amino acids.